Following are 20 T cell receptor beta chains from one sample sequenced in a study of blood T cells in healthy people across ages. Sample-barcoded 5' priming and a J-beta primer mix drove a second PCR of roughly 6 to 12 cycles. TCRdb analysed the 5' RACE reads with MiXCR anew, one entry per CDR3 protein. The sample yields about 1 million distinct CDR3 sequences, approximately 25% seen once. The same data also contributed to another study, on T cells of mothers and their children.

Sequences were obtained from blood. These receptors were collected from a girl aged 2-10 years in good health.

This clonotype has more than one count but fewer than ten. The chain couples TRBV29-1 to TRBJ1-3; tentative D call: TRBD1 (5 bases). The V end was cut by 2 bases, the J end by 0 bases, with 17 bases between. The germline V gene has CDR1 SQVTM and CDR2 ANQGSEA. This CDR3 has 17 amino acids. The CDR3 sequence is CSVETTADSFSGNTIYF. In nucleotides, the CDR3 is TGCAGCGTTGAAACGACCGCCGACAGTTTCTCTGGAAACACCATATATTTT.

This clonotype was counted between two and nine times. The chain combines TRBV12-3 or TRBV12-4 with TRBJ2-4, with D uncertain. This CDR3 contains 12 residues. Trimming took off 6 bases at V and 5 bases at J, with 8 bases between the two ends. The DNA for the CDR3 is TGTGCCAGCAGCCTGGACGAAAACATTCAGTACTTC. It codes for CASSLDENIQYF.

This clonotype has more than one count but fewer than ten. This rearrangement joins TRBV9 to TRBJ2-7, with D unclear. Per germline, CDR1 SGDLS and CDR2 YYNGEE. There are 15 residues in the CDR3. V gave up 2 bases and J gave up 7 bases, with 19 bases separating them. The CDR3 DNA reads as TGTGCCAGCAGCGTCGAATCCGGGCCCGAATGGGAGCAGTACTTC. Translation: CASSVESGPEWEQYF.

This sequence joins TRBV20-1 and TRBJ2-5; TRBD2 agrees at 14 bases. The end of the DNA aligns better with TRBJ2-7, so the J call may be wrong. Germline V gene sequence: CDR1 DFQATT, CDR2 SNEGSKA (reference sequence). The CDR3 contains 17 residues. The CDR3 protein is CSARDVGLAGERHEQYF. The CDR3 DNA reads TGCAGTGCTAGAGATGTGGGACTAGCGGGAGAGAGGCACGAGCAGTACTTC.

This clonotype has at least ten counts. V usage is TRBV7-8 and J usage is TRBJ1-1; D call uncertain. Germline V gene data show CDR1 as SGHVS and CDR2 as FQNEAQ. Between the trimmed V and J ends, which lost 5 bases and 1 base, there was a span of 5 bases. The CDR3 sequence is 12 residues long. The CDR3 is CASSPRNTEAFF. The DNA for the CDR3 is TGTGCCAGCAGCCCTAGGAACACTGAAGCTTTCTTT.

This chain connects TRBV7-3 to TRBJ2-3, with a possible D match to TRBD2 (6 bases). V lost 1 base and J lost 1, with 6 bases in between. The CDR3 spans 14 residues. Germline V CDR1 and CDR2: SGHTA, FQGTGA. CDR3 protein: CASSLIAGTDTQYF. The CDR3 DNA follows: TGTGCCAGCAGCTTAATAGCGGGCACAGATACGCAGTATTTT.

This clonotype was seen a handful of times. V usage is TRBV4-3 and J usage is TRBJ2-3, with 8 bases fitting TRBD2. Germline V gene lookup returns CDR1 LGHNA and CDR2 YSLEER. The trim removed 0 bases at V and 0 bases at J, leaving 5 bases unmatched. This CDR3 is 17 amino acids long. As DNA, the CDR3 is TGCGCCAGCAGCCAAGAAAGCGGGGGCCAGAGCACAGATACGCAGTATTTT. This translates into CASSQESGGQSTDTQYF.

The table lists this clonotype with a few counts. The CDR3 region has the DNA TGTGCCAGCAGCTTAGGAGGCCGGGCCTACCTCACAGATACGCAGTATTTT. It codes for CASSLGGRAYLTDTQYF. This rearrangement joins TRBV7-8 to TRBJ2-3; no clear D gene. CDR1 is SGHVS, CDR2 FQNEAQ, per germline. Trimming removed 1 base from V and 2 bases from J, with 16 bases in between. The CDR3 sequence is 17 residues long.

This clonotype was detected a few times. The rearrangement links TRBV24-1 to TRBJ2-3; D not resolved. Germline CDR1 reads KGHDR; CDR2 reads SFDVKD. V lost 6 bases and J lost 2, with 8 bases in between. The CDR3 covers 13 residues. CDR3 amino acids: CATSNTFTDTQYF. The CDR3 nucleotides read TGTGCCACCAGTAACACCTTCACAGATACGCAGTATTTT.

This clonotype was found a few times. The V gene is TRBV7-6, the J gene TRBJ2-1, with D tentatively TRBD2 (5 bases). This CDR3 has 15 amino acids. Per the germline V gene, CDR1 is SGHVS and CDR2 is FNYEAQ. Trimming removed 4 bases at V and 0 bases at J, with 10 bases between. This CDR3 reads CASSWRARSYNEQFF. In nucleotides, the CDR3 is TGTGCCAGCAGCTGGCGGGCCCGCTCCTACAATGAGCAGTTCTTC. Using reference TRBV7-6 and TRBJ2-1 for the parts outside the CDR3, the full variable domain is GAGVSQSPRYKVTKRGQDVALRCDPISGHVSLYWYRQALGQGPEFLTYFNYEAQQDKSGLPNDRFSAERPEGSISTLTIQRTEQRDSAMYRCASSWRARSYNEQFFGPGTRLTVL.

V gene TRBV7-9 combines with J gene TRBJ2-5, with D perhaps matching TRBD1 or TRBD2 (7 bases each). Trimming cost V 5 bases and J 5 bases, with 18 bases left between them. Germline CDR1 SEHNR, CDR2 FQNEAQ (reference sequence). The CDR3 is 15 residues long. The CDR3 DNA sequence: TGTGCCAGCAGCCCGTTCACAGGGGAGGGGGAGACCCAGTACTTC. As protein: CASSPFTGEGETQYF.

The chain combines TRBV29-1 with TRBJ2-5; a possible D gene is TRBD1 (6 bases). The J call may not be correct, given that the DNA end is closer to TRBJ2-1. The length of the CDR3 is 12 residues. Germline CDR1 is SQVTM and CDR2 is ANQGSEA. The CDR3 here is CSVEGTENEQFF. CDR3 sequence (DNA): TGCAGCGTTGAAGGGACAGAAAATGAGCAGTTCTTC.

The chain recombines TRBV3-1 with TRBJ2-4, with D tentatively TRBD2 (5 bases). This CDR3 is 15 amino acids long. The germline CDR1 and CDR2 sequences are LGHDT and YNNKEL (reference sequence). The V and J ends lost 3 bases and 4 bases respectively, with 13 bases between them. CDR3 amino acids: CASSHSGNRKNIQYF. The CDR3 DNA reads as TGTGCCAGCAGCCATTCGGGGAATCGGAAAAACATTCAGTACTTC. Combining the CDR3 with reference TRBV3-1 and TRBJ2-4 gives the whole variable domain DTAVSQTPKYLVTQMGNDKSIKCEQNLGHDTMYWYKQDSKKFLKIMFSYNNKELIINETVPNRFSPKSPDKAHLNLHINSLELGDSAVYFCASSHSGNRKNIQYFGAGTRLSVL.

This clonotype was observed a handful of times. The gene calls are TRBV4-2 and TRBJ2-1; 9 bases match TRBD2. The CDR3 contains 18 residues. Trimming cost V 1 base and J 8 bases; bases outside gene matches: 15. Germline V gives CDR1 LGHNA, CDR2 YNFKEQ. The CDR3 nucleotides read TGTGCCAGCAGCCAAGGGACCTTTTTGCGGGGGGGCCGGGATGAGCAGTTCTTC. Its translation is CASSQGTFLRGGRDEQFF.

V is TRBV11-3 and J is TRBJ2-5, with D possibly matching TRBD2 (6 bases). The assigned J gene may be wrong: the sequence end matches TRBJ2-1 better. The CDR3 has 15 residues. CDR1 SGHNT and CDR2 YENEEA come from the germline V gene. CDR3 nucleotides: TGTGCCAGCAGCTTAGAACGGGGGTGGGACAATGAGCAGTTCTTC. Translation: CASSLERGWDNEQFF.

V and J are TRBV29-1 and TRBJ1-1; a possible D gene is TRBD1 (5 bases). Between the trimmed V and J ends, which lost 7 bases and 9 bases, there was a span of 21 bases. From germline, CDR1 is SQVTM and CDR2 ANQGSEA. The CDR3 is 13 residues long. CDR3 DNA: TGCAGCGGAGGGGTTCATATGAACTTGAAAGCTTTCTTT. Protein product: CSGGVHMNLKAFF.

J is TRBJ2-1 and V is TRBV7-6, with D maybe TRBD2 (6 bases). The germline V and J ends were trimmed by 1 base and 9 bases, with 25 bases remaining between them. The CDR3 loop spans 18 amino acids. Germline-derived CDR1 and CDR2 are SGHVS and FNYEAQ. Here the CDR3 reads CASSLGLLGSGGVGEQFF. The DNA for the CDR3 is TGTGCCAGCAGCTTAGGCTTATTGGGCAGTGGAGGGGTAGGTGAGCAGTTCTTC.

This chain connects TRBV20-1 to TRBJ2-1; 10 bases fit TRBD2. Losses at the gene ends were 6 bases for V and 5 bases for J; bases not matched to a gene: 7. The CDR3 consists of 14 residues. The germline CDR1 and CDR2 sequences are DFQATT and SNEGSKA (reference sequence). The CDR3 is CSALAGVVNNEQFF. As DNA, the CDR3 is TGCAGTGCCCTAGCGGGAGTAGTAAACAATGAGCAGTTCTTC.

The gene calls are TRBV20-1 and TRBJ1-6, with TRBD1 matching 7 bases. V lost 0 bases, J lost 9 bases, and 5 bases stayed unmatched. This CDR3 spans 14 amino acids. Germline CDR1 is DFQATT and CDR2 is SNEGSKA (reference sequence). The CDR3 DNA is TGCAGTGCTAGAGATTCAGGGGGTGCTTCACCCCTCCACTTT. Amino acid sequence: CSARDSGGASPLHF.

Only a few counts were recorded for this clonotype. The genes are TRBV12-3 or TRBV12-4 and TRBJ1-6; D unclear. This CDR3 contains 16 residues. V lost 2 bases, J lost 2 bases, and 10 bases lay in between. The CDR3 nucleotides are TGTGCCAGCAGTTTACGGGGTCTTACCTATAATTCACCCCTCCACTTT. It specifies CASSLRGLTYNSPLHF.